Listed here are 5 T cell receptor beta chains from one sample, sequenced in a study of cytomegalovirus exposure and HLA in healthy donors. Vbeta (60) and Jbeta (13) primers were used in the PCR. Only in-frame clones appear in the TCRdb table, and some are missing; sequencing was by immunoSEQ multiplex PCR. The data contain around 190,000 clones, around 83% of them singletons. Sequencing was performed on PBMCs. The receptors come from a girl aged 2 to 10 in good health and CMV-seropositive.

The chain joins TRBV10-2 to TRBJ2-1, with D possibly being TRBD2 (6 bases). CDR1 and CDR2 from the germline V gene are WSHSY and SAAADI. V was shortened by 4 bases and J by 0 bases, with 13 bases between the two germline ends. This CDR3 has 16 amino acids. This CDR3 reads CASSVTSRGSYNEQFF. The CDR3 nucleotides read TGCGCCAGCAGTGTAACTAGCCGGGGCTCCTACAATGAGCAGTTCTTC.

This clone was picked up one time. The gene calls are TRBV5-1 and TRBJ1-1, with a weak D call TRBD1 (5 bases). CDR1 is SGHRS, CDR2 YFSETQ, per germline. There are 14 residues in the CDR3. The V end was cut by 5 bases, the J end by 7 bases, with 18 bases between. The DNA of the CDR3 is TGCGCCAGCAGGCAACCTGGGCGGGGCAGTGAAGCTTTCTTT. As protein: CASRQPGRGSEAFF. The complete variable domain, with remaining parts taken from reference TRBV5-1 and TRBJ1-1, reads KAGVTQTPRYLIKTRGQQVTLSCSPISGHRSVSWYQQTPGQGLQFLFEYFSETQRNKGNFPGRFSGRQFSNSRSEMNVSTLELGDSALYLCASRQPGRGSEAFFGQGTRLTVV.

In its sample, this clone was seen a few times. This chain uses TRBV5-6 with TRBJ1-2, with D unclear. In germline, CDR1 is SGHDT, CDR2 YYEEEE. This CDR3 is built from 13 residues. Trimming cost V 0 bases and J 3 bases, with 6 bases left between them. CDR3 sequence: CASSLEGDYGYTF. The CDR3 DNA is TGTGCCAGCAGCTTGGAGGGAGACTATGGCTACACCTTC.

This clone appeared a few times. The V gene is TRBV1, the J gene TRBJ2-5; no check of the table's D call, TRBD1, against the DNA was made. TRBV1 is assigned pseudogene status. The CDR3 runs 13 residues. Written as DNA, the CDR3 is TGCACCAGTGGGCTCCTTCACGTGGAGACCCAGTACTTC. This codes for CTSGLLHVETQYF.

The rearrangement joins TRBV29-1 to TRBJ2-7; D gene unclear. The V gene's germline CDR1 is SQVTM and CDR2 ANQGSEA. Between the trimmed V and J ends, which lost 5 bases and 7 bases, there was a span of 18 bases. CDR3 length: 13 amino acids. The CDR3 DNA is TGCAGCGTTCGTCTGGGCGACGGTAGTGAGCAGTACTTC. It specifies CSVRLGDGSEQYF.